Listed here are 5 T cell receptor beta chains from one sample, sequenced in a study of multiple sclerosis patients with progressive multifocal leukoencephalopathy. Here immunoSEQ multiplex PCR was the method, and the copy in TCRdb shows in-frame clones only, minus some. Of 25,000 to 35,000 clones in the sample, around 90% are singletons; the top ten hold 5.5% to 6.5%. Time point here: time of PML onset. Source: PBMCs, taken from a patient treated with natalizumab. The source is a woman aged 40-49 years with progressive multifocal leukoencephalopathy.

The V and J genes are TRBV14 and TRBJ2-7; D may correspond to TRBD1 or TRBD2 (5 bases each). Trimming shortened V by 5 bases and J by 6 bases, and 20 bases separated the two germline ends. Germline V gives CDR1 SGHDN, CDR2 FVKESK. CDR3 length: 15 amino acids. The CDR3 DNA is TGTGCCAGCAGCAACCAGGGCGGGTTCTTCGGCGAGCAGTACTTC. This gives the protein CASSNQGGFFGEQYF.

The V call is TRBV5-1, the J call TRBJ2-5; the match to TRBD1 covers 8 bases. This CDR3 has 13 amino acids. V shed 4 bases, J shed 7 bases, and the junction held 6 bases outside the gene matches. CDR1 SGHRS and CDR2 YFSETQ come from the germline V gene. This chain's CDR3 is CASSAGGTGTQYF. CDR3 coding DNA: TGCGCCAGCAGCGCCGGAGGGACAGGGACCCAGTACTTC. The whole variable domain, filled in from reference TRBV5-1 and TRBJ2-5, reads KAGVTQTPRYLIKTRGQQVTLSCSPISGHRSVSWYQQTPGQGLQFLFEYFSETQRNKGNFPGRFSGRQFSNSRSEMNVSTLELGDSALYLCASSAGGTGTQYFGPGTRLLVL.

The V call is TRBV28, the J call TRBJ2-7, with D possibly matching TRBD2 (5 bases). V gave up 6 bases and J gave up 7 bases, with 19 bases separating them. CDR1 is MDHEN and CDR2 is SYDVKM in the germline V gene. The CDR3 runs to 14 residues. CDR3 residues: CASSLFRKTGEQYF. CDR3 nucleotide sequence: TGTGCCAGCAGCCTATTCAGGAAAACGGGAGAGCAGTACTTC. Full variable domain (missing parts from reference TRBV28 and TRBJ2-7): DVKVTQSSRYLVKRTGEKVFLECVQDMDHENMFWYRQDPGLGLRLIYFSYDVKMKEKGDIPEGYSVSREKKERFSLILESASTNQTSMYLCASSLFRKTGEQYFGPGTRLTVT.

V and J are TRBV7-2 and TRBJ2-2; TRBD2 aligns across 8 bases. CDR3 length: 16 amino acids. With V trimmed by 5 bases and J by 5 bases, 10 bases remained unmatched. Germline-derived CDR1 and CDR2 are SGHTA and FQGNSA. This CDR3 is CASSHDSGRNTGELFF. In nucleotides, the CDR3 is TGTGCCAGCAGCCACGACAGCGGGAGAAATACCGGGGAGCTGTTTTTT.

This clone occurred once. The rearrangement links TRBV11-3 to TRBJ2-3; D is tentatively TRBD1 or TRBD2 (5 bases each). Trimming removed 1 base from V and 1 base from J, with 12 bases in between. This CDR3 contains 16 residues. In germline, CDR1 is SGHNT, CDR2 YENEEA. CDR3 sequence: CASSLGAWDRTDTQYF. The DNA for the CDR3 is TGTGCCAGCAGCTTAGGGGCGTGGGACCGCACAGATACGCAGTATTTT.